This TCR beta chain was identified in a study of blood T cell repertoires in COVID-19. Study as a whole: In each case, the material was cDNA or gDNA derived from T cells, B-cell-depleted T cells, or PBMCs.

The CDR3 is 13 residues long. With 5 bases removed from V and 3 bases from J, the gap between germline ends came to 7 bases. Germline values: CDR1 LGHDT, CDR2 YNNKEL (reference sequence). How the authors handled the data: Amplification from reference gene primers served as the basis for estimated nucleated cell counts. Using immunoSEQ multiplex PCR, the repertoire was profiled, and TCRdb retains in-frame clones only, with some absent. The DNA gave D and trimming, while V, J and clone size come from that table. Of under 300,000 clones in the sample, around 83% were seen once. This receptor was obtained from a man aged 18 to 30 with active or convalescent COVID-19. The chain uses TRBV3-1 (or the pseudogene TRBV3-2) and TRBJ1-4, with unresolved D. Input material: peripheral blood. For the CDR3, the DNA is TGTGCCAGCAGCGGGGAGGCTAATGAAAAACTGTTTTTT. Its protein is CASSGEANEKLFF.